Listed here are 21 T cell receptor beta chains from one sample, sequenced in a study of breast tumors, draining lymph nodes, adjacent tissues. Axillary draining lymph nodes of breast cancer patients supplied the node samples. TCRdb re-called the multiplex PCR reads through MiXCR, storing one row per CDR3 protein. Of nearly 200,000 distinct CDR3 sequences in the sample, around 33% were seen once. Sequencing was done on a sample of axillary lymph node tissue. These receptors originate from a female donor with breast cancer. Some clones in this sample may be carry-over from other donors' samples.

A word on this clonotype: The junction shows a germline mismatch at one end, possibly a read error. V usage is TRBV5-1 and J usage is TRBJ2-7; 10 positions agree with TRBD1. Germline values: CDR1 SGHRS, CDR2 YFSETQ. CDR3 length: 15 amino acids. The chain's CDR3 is CASSLGGQGSYEQYF. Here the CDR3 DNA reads TGCGCCAGTAGCTTGGGGGGACAGGGGAGCTACGAGCAGTACTTC.

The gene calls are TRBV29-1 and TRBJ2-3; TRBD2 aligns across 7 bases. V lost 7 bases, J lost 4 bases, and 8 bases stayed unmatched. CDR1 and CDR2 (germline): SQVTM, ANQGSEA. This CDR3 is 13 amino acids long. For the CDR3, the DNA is TGCAGCGGGGTGAGGGGAGGGGCAGATACGCAGTATTTT. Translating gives CSGVRGGADTQYF.

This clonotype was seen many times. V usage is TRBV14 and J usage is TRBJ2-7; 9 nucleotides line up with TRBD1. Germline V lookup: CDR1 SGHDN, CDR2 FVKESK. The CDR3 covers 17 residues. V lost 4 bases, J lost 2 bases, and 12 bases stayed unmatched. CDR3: CASSPLLQGAQTYEQYF. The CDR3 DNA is TGTGCCAGCAGCCCCCTTTTACAGGGGGCGCAGACCTACGAGCAGTACTTC.

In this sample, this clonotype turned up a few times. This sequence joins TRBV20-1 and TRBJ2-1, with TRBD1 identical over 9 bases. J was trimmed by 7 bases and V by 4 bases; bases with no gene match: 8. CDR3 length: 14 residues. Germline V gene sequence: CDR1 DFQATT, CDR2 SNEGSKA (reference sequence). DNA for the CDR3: TGCAGTGCTACCGACAGGGGGAAATTAAATGAGCAGTTCTTC. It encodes CSATDRGKLNEQFF.

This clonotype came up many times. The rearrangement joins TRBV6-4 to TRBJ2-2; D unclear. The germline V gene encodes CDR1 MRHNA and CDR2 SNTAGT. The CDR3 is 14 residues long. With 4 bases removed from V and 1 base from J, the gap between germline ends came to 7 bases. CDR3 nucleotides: TGTGCCAGCAGTGTCCAGCTGAACACCGGGGAGCTGTTTTTT. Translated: CASSVQLNTGELFF.

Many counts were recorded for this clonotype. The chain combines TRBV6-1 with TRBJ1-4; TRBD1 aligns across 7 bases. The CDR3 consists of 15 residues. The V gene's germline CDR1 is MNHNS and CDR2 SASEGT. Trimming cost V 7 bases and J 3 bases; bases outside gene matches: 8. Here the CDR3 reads CASTRQGSSNEKLFF. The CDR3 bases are TGTGCCAGCACCCGACAGGGATCGTCTAATGAAAAACTGTTTTTT.

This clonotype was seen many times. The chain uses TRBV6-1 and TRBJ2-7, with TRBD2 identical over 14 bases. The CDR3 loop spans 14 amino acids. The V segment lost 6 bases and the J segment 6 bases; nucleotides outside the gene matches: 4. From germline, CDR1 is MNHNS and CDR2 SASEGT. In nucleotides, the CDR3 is TGTGCCAGCAGAGAGGGGACTAGCGGGAGCGAGCAGTACTTC. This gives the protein CASREGTSGSEQYF.

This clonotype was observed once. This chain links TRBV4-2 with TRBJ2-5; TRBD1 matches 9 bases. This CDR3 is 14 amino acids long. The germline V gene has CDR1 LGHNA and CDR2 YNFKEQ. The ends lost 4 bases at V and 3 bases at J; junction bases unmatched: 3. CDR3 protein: CASSLDRGEETQYF. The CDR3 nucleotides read TGTGCCAGCAGCCTTGACAGGGGGGAAGAGACCCAGTACTTC.

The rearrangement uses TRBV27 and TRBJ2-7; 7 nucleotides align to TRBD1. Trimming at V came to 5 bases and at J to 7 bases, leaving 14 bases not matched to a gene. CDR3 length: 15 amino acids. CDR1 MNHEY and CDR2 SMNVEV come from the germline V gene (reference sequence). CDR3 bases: TGTGCCAGCAGTACTCGACAGGGATCTTACCTTGAGCAGTACTTC. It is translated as CASSTRQGSYLEQYF.

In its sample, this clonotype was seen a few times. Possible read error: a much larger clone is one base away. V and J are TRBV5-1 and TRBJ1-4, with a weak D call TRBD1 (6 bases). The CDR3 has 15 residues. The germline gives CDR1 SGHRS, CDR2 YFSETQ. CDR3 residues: CASSATGTTNEQLFF. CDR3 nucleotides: TGCGCCAGCAGCGCCACAGGGACAACTAATGAACAACTGTTTTTT.

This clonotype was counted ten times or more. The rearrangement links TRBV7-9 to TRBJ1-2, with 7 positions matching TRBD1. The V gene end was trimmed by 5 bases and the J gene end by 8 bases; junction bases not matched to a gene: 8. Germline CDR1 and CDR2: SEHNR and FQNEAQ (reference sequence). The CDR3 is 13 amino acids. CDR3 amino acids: CASSIRGLSGYTF. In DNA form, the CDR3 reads TGTGCCAGCAGCATAAGGGGGCTGTCAGGCTACACCTTC.

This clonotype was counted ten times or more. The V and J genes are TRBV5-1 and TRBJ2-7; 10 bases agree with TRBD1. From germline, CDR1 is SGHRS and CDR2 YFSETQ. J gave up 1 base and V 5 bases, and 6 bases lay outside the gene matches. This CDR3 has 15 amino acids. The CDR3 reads CASSWGTGDSYEQYF. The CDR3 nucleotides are TGCGCCAGCAGTTGGGGGACAGGGGATTCCTACGAGCAGTACTTC.

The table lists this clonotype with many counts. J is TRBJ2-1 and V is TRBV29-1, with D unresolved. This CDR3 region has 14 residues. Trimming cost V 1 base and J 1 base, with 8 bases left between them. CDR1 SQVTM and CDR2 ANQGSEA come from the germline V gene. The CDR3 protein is CSVEASASYNEQFF. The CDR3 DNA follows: TGCAGCGTTGAAGCCAGCGCATCCTACAATGAGCAGTTCTTC.

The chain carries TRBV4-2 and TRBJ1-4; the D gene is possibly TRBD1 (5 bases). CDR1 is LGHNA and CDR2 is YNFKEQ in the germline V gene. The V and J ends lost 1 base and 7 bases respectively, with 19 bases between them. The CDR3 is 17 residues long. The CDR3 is CASSQATGQGGLEKLFF. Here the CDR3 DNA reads TGTGCCAGCAGCCAAGCCACGGGGCAGGGCGGGCTTGAAAAACTGTTTTTT.

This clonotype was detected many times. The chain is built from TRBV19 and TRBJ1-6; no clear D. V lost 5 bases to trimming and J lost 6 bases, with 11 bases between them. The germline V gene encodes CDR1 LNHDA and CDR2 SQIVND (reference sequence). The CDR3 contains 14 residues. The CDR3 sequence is CASSARALNSPLHF. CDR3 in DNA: TGTGCCAGTAGTGCCCGGGCGCTTAATTCACCCCTCCACTTT.

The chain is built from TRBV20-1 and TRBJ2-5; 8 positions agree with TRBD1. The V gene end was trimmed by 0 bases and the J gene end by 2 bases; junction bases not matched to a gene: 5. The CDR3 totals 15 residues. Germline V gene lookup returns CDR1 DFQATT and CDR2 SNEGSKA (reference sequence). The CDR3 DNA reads TGCAGTGCTAGAGATCATTACAGGGGGCAAGAGACCCAGTACTTC. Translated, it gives CSARDHYRGQETQYF.

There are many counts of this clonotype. For the CDR3, the DNA is TGCAGTGCTAGACGGTCTCTCAGGGAGACCCAGTACTTC. This gives the protein CSARRSLRETQYF. The gene calls are TRBV20-1 and TRBJ2-5; D not resolved. The CDR3 consists of 13 residues. Germline CDR1 and CDR2: DFQATT and SNEGSKA (reference sequence). Trimming removed 2 bases from V and 5 bases from J, with 12 bases in between.

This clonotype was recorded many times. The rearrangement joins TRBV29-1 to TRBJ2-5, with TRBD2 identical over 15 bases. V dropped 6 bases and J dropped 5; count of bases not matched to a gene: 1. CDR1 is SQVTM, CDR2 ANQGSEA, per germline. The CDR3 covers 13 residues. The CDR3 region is CSVGLAGGETQYF. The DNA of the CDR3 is TGCAGCGTCGGACTAGCGGGAGGGGAGACCCAGTACTTC.

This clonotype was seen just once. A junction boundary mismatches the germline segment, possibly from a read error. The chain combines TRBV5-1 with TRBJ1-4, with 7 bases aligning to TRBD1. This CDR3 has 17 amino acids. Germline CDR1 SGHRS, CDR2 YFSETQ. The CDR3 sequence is CGSSPKIGGQPDEKLFF. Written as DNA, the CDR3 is TGCGGCAGCAGCCCAAAGATAGGGGGCCAGCCTGATGAAAAACTGTTTTTT.

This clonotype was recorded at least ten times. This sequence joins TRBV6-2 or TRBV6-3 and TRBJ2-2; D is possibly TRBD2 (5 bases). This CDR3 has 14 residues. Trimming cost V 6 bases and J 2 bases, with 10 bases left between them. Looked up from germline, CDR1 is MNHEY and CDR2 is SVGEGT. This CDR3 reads CASRLLVNTGELFF. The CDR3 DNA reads TGTGCCAGCAGATTACTAGTTAACACCGGGGAGCTGTTTTTT.

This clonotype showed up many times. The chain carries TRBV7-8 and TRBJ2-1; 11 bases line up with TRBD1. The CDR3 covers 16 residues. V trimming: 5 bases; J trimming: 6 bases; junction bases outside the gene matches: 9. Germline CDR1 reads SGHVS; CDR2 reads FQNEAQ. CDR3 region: CASSQRTGGRRNEQFF. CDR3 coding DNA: TGTGCCAGCAGCCAGAGGACAGGGGGCCGGCGCAATGAGCAGTTCTTC. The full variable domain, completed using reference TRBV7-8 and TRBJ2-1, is GAGVSQSPRYKVAKRGQDVALRCDPISGHVSLFWYQQALGQGPEFLTYFQNEAQLDKSGLPSDRFFAERPEGSVSTLKIQRTQQEDSAVYLCASSQRTGGRRNEQFFGPGTRLTVL.